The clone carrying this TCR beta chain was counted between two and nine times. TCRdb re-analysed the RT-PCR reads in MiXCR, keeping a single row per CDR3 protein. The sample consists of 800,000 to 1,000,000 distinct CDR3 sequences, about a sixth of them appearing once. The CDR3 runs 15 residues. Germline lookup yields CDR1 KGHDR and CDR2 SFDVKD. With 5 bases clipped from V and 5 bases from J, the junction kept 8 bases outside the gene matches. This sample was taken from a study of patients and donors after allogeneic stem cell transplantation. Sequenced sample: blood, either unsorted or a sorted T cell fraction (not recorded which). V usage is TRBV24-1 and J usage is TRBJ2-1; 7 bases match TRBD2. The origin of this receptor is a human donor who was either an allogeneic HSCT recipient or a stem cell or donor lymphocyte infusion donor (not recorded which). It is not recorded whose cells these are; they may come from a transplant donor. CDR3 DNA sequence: TGTGCCACCAGTGCCGCCAGGGACTACAACAATGAGCAGTTCTTC. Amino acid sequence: CATSAARDYNNEQFF.